Listed here are 27 T cell receptor beta chains from one sample, sequenced in a study of molecular identifiers for immune sequencing clone quantification (dated by TCRdb to 2017 to 2018). Libraries came from PCR. Instrument on record: Illumina HiSeq 4000. TCRdb itself trimmed the public reads at Q25 with fastp, ran MiXCR and retained productive beta chains. Entries are consolidated by CDR3 protein sequence, retaining the most common genes and DNA. For this sample there are over 600,000 distinct CDR3 sequences; roughly 21% appear just once. The top ten constitute roughly 0.85% of the sample. The sample was naive CD8+ T cells from blood, with Jurkat cell RNA spiked in. The cell subset or site label of this sample denotes: FACS-sorted CD8+CD4-CCR7+CD45RA+ naive T cells. These TCRs come from a human donor in good health. Some libraries in this study had Jurkat cell RNA spiked in.

Points on this clonotype: One base away lies a much larger clone, so this may be a sequencing read error. The V call is TRBV12-3 or TRBV12-4, the J call TRBJ2-7; 8 bases match TRBD1. V gave up 7 bases and J gave up 6 bases; unmatched junction bases: 11. This CDR3 region has 14 residues. The DNA of the CDR3 is TGTGCCAGCACCAGCCAGGGGGCGGCCTGCGAGCAGTACTTC. It is translated as CASTSQGAACEQYF.

The sample holds many counts of this clonotype. The chain has TRBV27 and TRBJ1-4, with D uncertain. V lost 3 bases, J lost 8 bases, and 7 bases lay in between. CDR1 MNHEY and CDR2 SMNVEV come from the germline V gene (reference sequence). The CDR3 spans 12 residues. The CDR3 nucleotides read TGTGCCAGCAGTTTTTTCGGGGAAAAACTGTTTTTT. Translated: CASSFFGEKLFF.

This clonotype was seen at least ten times. The V gene is TRBV27, the J gene TRBJ1-5; D is undetermined. This CDR3 has 15 residues. V lost 7 bases, J lost 1 base, and 14 bases lay in between. Germline V CDR1 and CDR2: MNHEY, SMNVEV (reference sequence). For the CDR3, the DNA is TGTGCCAGCACCCCTTTCGCCCTGAGCAATCAGCCCCAGCATTTT. The encoded protein is CASTPFALSNQPQHF.

In its sample, this clonotype was seen many times. V gene TRBV4-3 combines with J gene TRBJ1-6; 8 bases match TRBD1. With 0 bases clipped from V and 9 bases from J, the junction kept 7 bases outside the gene matches. The CDR3 runs 16 residues. The germline V gene has CDR1 LGHNA and CDR2 YSLEER. CDR3 loop: CASSQDWTGSASPLHF. The DNA of the CDR3 is TGCGCCAGCAGCCAAGATTGGACAGGGTCCGCTTCACCCCTCCACTTT.

The table lists this clonotype with a few counts. V is TRBV19 and J is TRBJ2-2; D may be TRBD2 (5 bases). This CDR3 region has 13 residues. V was pared by 8 bases and J by 6 bases, with 13 bases between. Germline V lookup: CDR1 LNHDA, CDR2 SQIVND (reference sequence). DNA for the CDR3: TGTGCCAGTTCATTCGGGGTTGCCGGGGAGCTGTTTTTT. As protein: CASSFGVAGELFF.

The gene calls are TRBV11-2 and TRBJ2-2; D is undetermined. From germline, CDR1 is SGHAT and CDR2 FQNNGV. This CDR3 is built from 12 residues. Trimming took 1 base from V and 7 from J, leaving 4 bases between them. CDR3 DNA sequence: TGTGCCAGCAGCTTAGTTCACGGGGAGCTGTTTTTT. Its protein product is CASSLVHGELFF. The complete variable domain, with remaining parts taken from reference TRBV11-2 and TRBJ2-2, reads EAGVAQSPRYKIIEKRQSVAFWCNPISGHATLYWYQQILGQGPKLLIQFQNNGVVDDSQLPKDRFSAERLKGVDSTLKIQPAKLEDSAVYLCASSLVHGELFFGEGSRLTVL.

This clonotype was found many times. The chain employs TRBV4-3 and TRBJ2-7, with 8 positions matching TRBD1. Germline CDR1 LGHNA, CDR2 YSLEER. V was clipped by 1 base and J by 2 bases; unmatched bases: 4. This CDR3 has 15 amino acids. CDR3: CASSQGRQGTYEQYF. CDR3 DNA sequence: TGCGCCAGCAGCCAAGGTAGACAGGGGACCTACGAGCAGTACTTC.

The chain is built from TRBV7-9 and TRBJ1-6; no clear D gene. This CDR3 has 12 amino acids. The ends were cut back, 8 bases at V and 6 bases at J, with 8 bases in the middle. Per germline, CDR1 SEHNR and CDR2 FQNEAQ (reference sequence). The CDR3 sequence: CASGLGNSPLHF. CDR3 nucleotide sequence: TGTGCCAGCGGCCTGGGTAATTCACCCCTCCACTTT.

This clonotype was detected ten times or more. This chain connects TRBV28 to TRBJ2-5; no clear D. Trimming left V 3 bases short and J 3 bases short, with 8 bases between. The CDR3 sequence is 13 residues long. Germline-derived CDR1 and CDR2 are MDHEN and SYDVKM. The CDR3 DNA reads TGTGCCAGCAGTTTGGACGGAAAAGAGACCCAGTACTTC. It yields the protein CASSLDGKETQYF.

At least ten counts were recorded for this clonotype. The gene calls are TRBV5-4 and TRBJ2-1; no reliable D call. This CDR3 is 12 amino acids long. Trimming took off 0 bases at V and 7 bases at J, with 5 bases between the two ends. Germline V CDR1 and CDR2: SGHNT, YYREEE (reference sequence). CDR3 in amino acids: CASSLALNEQFF. CDR3 sequence (DNA): TGTGCCAGCAGCTTGGCCCTGAATGAGCAGTTCTTC.

Many counts were recorded for this clonotype. V and J are TRBV28 and TRBJ2-6, with D possibly being TRBD2 (5 bases). The CDR3 consists of 15 residues. V lost 2 bases and J lost 3, with 8 bases in between. Looked up from germline, CDR1 is MDHEN and CDR2 is SYDVKM. CDR3 sequence reads: CASSLRGNGANVLTF. CDR3 bases: TGTGCCAGCAGTTTACGGGGAAATGGGGCCAACGTCCTGACTTTC.

This clonotype was detected many times. This CDR3 is CASSFGTFSNQPQHF. The CDR3 bases are TGTGCCAGCAGTTTTGGCACTTTTAGCAATCAGCCCCAGCATTTT. The V and J genes are TRBV12-3 or TRBV12-4 and TRBJ1-5; D remains ambiguous. This CDR3 is built from 15 residues. The V and J ends lost 3 bases and 0 bases respectively, with 9 bases between them.

The table lists this clonotype with a count of one. This clone may be a read error of a much larger clone one base away. The chain is built from TRBV15 and TRBJ1-4; 7 positions agree with TRBD1. Germline V lookup: CDR1 LNHNV, CDR2 YYDKDF (reference sequence). This CDR3 contains 13 residues. CDR3 sequence reads: CATNPRGEEKLVF. Here the CDR3 DNA reads TGTGCCACCAACCCCAGGGGGGAGGAAAAACTGGTTTTT.

A remark on this clonotype: With a much larger clone just one base away, this may be a read error. The chain couples TRBV6-5 to TRBJ2-5, with 9 nucleotides matching TRBD1. The trim removed 2 bases at V and 2 bases at J, leaving 3 bases unmatched. From germline, CDR1 is MNHEY and CDR2 SVGAGI. The CDR3 extends over 15 amino acids. The CDR3 DNA sequence: TGTGCCAGCAGTTACGCTGGGACAGGGCAAGAGACCCAGTACTTC. Translation gives CASSYAGTGQETQYF.

Worth noting for this clonotype: A much larger clone lies a single base off, so this may be a read error. This chain uses TRBV7-8 with TRBJ2-5; D is unclear. The V gene's germline CDR1 is SGHVS and CDR2 FQNEAQ. This CDR3 has 15 residues. V lost 1 base to trimming and J lost 5 bases, with 14 bases between them. The CDR3 loop reads CASSLGVGRHETQYF. The CDR3 nucleotides read TGTGCCAGCAGCTTAGGGGTAGGACGGCATGAGACCCAGTACTTC.

The gene calls are TRBV19 and TRBJ2-2; possibly TRBD1 for D (5 bases). V was shortened by 0 bases and J by 5 bases, with 16 bases between the two germline ends. The CDR3 runs to 17 residues. Germline V gene lookup returns CDR1 LNHDA and CDR2 SQIVND (reference sequence). The CDR3 loop reads CASSIDPDSRSTGELFF. CDR3 DNA sequence: TGTGCCAGTAGTATAGACCCCGACAGTCGGAGTACCGGGGAGCTGTTTTTT.

The chain carries TRBV18 and TRBJ1-5, with unresolved D. CDR1 and CDR2 (germline): KGHSH, LQKENI. The CDR3 runs to 14 residues. The V and J ends lost 0 bases and 7 bases respectively, with 10 bases between them. For the CDR3, the DNA is TGTGCCAGCTCACCACCGACCGCAAACCAGCCCCAGCATTTT. This sequence encodes CASSPPTANQPQHF.

The sample holds a few counts of this clonotype. This chain connects TRBV9 to TRBJ2-2; TRBD2 agrees at 15 bases. Germline CDR1 and CDR2: SGDLS and YYNGEE. V trimming: 4 bases; J trimming: 2 bases; junction bases outside the gene matches: 6. The CDR3 contains 18 residues. The CDR3 DNA follows: TGTGCCAGCAGCTTAGGACTAGCGGGGGGGCGTAACACCGGGGAGCTGTTTTTT. Protein product: CASSLGLAGGRNTGELFF.

The rearrangement joins TRBV19 to TRBJ2-1; the match to TRBD1 covers 7 bases. V trimming: 3 bases; J trimming: 8 bases; junction bases outside the gene matches: 10. The CDR3 loop spans 15 amino acids. Germline CDR1 reads LNHDA; CDR2 reads SQIVND (reference sequence). Here the CDR3 DNA reads TGTGCCAGTAGTATCTGGACAGGCCCTGCAGATGAGCAGTTCTTC. It translates to CASSIWTGPADEQFF.

This clonotype has ten or more counts. The CDR3: CASSPARGIFTEAFF. Written as DNA, the CDR3 is TGTGCCAGCAGCCCAGCCAGGGGGATTTTCACTGAAGCTTTCTTT. V gene TRBV6-2 or TRBV6-3 combines with J gene TRBJ1-1, with 7 nucleotides matching TRBD1. The V and J ends lost 6 bases and 4 bases, in that order; junction bases with no gene match: 11. Germline V gives CDR1 MNHEY, CDR2 SVGEGT. The CDR3 loop spans 15 amino acids.

This clonotype was seen a few times. The chain recombines TRBV10-1 with TRBJ1-2; D perhaps matches TRBD1 (5 bases). V was cut by 3 bases and J by 3 bases, with 20 bases left in between. The CDR3 loop spans 17 amino acids. The germline gives CDR1 WNHNN, CDR2 SYGVQD (reference sequence). This chain's CDR3 is CASSEIRAARGDYGYTF. CDR3 in DNA: TGCGCCAGCAGTGAAATAAGGGCAGCTCGGGGGGACTATGGCTACACCTTC.

This clonotype was found a few times. The chain joins TRBV13 to TRBJ2-7, with TRBD1 matching over 9 bases. The CDR3 contains 14 residues. The germline CDR1 and CDR2 sequences are PRHDT and FYEKMQ (reference sequence). V shed 4 bases, J shed 7 bases, and the junction held 8 bases outside the gene matches. The CDR3 DNA follows: TGTGCCAGCAGCTCGCGGGACAGGGCGGGAGAGCAGTACTTC. It translates to CASSSRDRAGEQYF.

Points on this clonotype: A clone one base away is much larger, so this may be a read error. V usage is TRBV29-1 and J usage is TRBJ2-1; a possible D gene is TRBD2 (5 bases). CDR1 and CDR2 from the germline V gene are SQVTM and ANQGSEA. The length of the CDR3 is 14 residues. V lost 2 bases and J 4 bases, leaving 12 bases between the germline ends. Written as DNA, the CDR3 is TGCAGCGTTGAATCGGACGGGGAATACAATGAGCAGTTCTTC. Its translation is CSVESDGEYNEQFF.

This clonotype showed up just a few times. The chain recombines TRBV6-2 or TRBV6-3 with TRBJ2-3; D is undetermined. The CDR3 consists of 15 residues. Germline CDR1 is MNHEY and CDR2 is SVGEGT. V lost 0 bases, J lost 6 bases, and 13 bases lay in between. CDR3 coding DNA: TGTGCCAGCAGTTACTCTGGCTACCCGAGTGATACGCAGTATTTT. It encodes CASSYSGYPSDTQYF.

The genes are TRBV20-1 and TRBJ1-1, with D perhaps matching TRBD1 (5 bases). With 1 base removed from V and 5 bases from J, the gap between germline ends came to 8 bases. This CDR3 contains 12 residues. CDR1 DFQATT and CDR2 SNEGSKA come from the germline V gene (reference sequence). Here the CDR3 reads CSARGGGTEAFF. As DNA, the CDR3 is TGCAGTGCTAGAGGGGGGGGGACTGAAGCTTTCTTT.

The V gene is TRBV27, the J gene TRBJ2-7; D not resolved. CDR1 is MNHEY and CDR2 is SMNVEV in the germline V gene (reference sequence). V was pared by 2 bases and J by 3 bases, with 11 bases between. This CDR3 is 14 amino acids long. As DNA, the CDR3 is TGTGCCAGCAGTTTAAGGGCAGCTAACTACGAGCAGTACTTC. This translates into CASSLRAANYEQYF.

This clonotype was observed many times. J is TRBJ2-5 and V is TRBV7-9, with 11 bases aligning to TRBD2. The CDR3 spans 17 residues. Per germline, CDR1 SEHNR and CDR2 FQNEAQ (reference sequence). Germline trimming cut 6 bases from V and 3 bases from J; bases unmatched to any gene: 12. CDR3 protein: CASRNLMVTSGKETQYF. The CDR3 DNA reads as TGTGCCAGCAGGAATCTGATGGTGACTAGCGGGAAAGAGACCCAGTACTTC.